This TCR beta chain was captured by sequencing in a study of technical replicates of blood from a handful of donors. The trim removed 6 bases at V and 2 bases at J, leaving 6 bases unmatched. CDR1 and CDR2 (germline): MNHNY, SVGAGI (reference sequence). CDR3 size: 14 residues. The table came from immunoSEQ multiplex PCR; TCRdb's copy has only in-frame clones and leaves some out. Among about 62,000 clones listed, more than 95% were seen once. V is TRBV6-6 and J is TRBJ2-7, with 8 bases aligning to TRBD1. The TCR sequence derives from a human donor in good health. Source material: T cells isolated from PBMCs. The CDR3: CASSYRDRTYEQYF. The CDR3 nucleotides are TGTGCCAGCAGCTACCGGGACAGGACCTACGAGCAGTACTTC.